A single sample is the source of the 2 T cell receptor beta chains below, sequenced in a study of OX40 agonist ivuxolimab in advanced cancers. Measured with immunoSEQ multiplex PCR; TCRdb has only the in-frame clones, and not every one. The data contain tens of thousands of clones, approximately 78% of them singletons. The material sequenced was CD4+ or CD8+ T cells sorted from blood, taken in a trial of the OX40 agonist ivuxolimab. The receptor source for this set is an adult with an advanced solid tumor such as melanoma, head and neck, liver or kidney cancer.

This chain connects TRBV4-1 to TRBJ2-7; no clear D gene. Trimming took off 2 bases at V and 4 bases at J, with 9 bases between the two ends. Germline CDR1 MGHRA, CDR2 YSYEKL. This CDR3 is built from 13 residues. DNA of the CDR3: TGCGCCAGCAGCCAAACGACTGGTTACGAGCAGTACTTC. It is translated as CASSQTTGYEQYF.

The chain's CDR3 is CASTTGTGLDGYTF. The CDR3 nucleotides are TGTGCCAGTACCACTGGTACAGGTCTCGATGGCTACACCTTC. This rearrangement joins TRBV19 to TRBJ1-2, with D possibly matching TRBD1 (5 bases). V was trimmed by 7 bases and J by 6 bases, leaving 18 bases between them. Germline CDR1 and CDR2: LNHDA and SQIVND (reference sequence). The CDR3 totals 14 residues.